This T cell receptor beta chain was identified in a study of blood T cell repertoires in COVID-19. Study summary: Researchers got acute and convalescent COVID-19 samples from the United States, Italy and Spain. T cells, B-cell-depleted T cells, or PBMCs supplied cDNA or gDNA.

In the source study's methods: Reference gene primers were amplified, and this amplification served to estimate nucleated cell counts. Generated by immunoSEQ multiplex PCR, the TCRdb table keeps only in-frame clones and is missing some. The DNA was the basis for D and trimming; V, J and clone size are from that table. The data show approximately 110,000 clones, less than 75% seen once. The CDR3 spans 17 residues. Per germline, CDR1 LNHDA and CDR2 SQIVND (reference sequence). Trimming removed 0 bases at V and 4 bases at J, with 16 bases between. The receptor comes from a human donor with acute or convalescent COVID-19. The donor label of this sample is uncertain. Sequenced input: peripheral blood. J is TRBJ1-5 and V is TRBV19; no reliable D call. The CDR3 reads CASSIDHDLYGNQPQHF. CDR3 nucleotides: TGTGCCAGTAGTATAGATCACGACTTATATGGGAATCAGCCCCAGCATTTT.